The source of this T cell receptor (beta chain) is a study of OX40 agonist ivuxolimab in advanced cancers. Germline values: CDR1 SNHLY, CDR2 FYNNEI. Between the trimmed V and J ends, which lost 7 bases and 4 bases, there was a span of 13 bases. CDR3 length equals 14 residues. Baseline, cycle 4 day 1, and cycle 7 day 1 were the blood sampling points. The data were produced by immunoSEQ multiplex PCR, yet TCRdb's version contains in-frame clones alone and is incomplete. Here the sample spans tens of thousands of clones, 85% to 90% being singletons. This clonotype was sampled from an adult with an advanced solid tumor such as melanoma, head and neck, liver or kidney cancer. The rearrangement uses TRBV2 and TRBJ1-4; D not resolved. This sample comprised CD4+ or CD8+ T cells sorted from blood, obtained in a trial of the OX40 agonist ivuxolimab. The CDR3 spells CASMLDGSNEKLFF. The CDR3 nucleotides are TGTGCCAGCATGCTAGACGGAAGTAATGAAAAACTGTTTTTT.